This T cell receptor (beta chain) was identified in a study of blood T cell repertoires in COVID-19. About the research overall: The analysed material was cDNA or gDNA that came from T cells, B-cell-depleted T cells, or PBMCs.

Profiling relied on immunoSEQ multiplex PCR, and the TCRdb table lists in-frame clones only, not all of them. Of 78,000 or so clones in the sample, approximately 80% were seen once. With regard to this clone: A junction end diverges from the germline sequence, so it may reflect a read error.

The clonotype was recovered from a man of 80 years or more with acute or convalescent COVID-19. The sequencing sample was made of peripheral blood.

As DNA, the CDR3 is TGTGCCAGCAGCCAACGGGACAGGGGGCAGGTATTT. It specifies CASSQRDRGQVF. J is TRBJ2-3 and V is TRBV3-1 (or the pseudogene TRBV3-2); 12 bases agree with TRBD1. Germline lookup yields CDR1 LGHDT and CDR2 YNNKEL (reference sequence). This CDR3 has 12 amino acids.